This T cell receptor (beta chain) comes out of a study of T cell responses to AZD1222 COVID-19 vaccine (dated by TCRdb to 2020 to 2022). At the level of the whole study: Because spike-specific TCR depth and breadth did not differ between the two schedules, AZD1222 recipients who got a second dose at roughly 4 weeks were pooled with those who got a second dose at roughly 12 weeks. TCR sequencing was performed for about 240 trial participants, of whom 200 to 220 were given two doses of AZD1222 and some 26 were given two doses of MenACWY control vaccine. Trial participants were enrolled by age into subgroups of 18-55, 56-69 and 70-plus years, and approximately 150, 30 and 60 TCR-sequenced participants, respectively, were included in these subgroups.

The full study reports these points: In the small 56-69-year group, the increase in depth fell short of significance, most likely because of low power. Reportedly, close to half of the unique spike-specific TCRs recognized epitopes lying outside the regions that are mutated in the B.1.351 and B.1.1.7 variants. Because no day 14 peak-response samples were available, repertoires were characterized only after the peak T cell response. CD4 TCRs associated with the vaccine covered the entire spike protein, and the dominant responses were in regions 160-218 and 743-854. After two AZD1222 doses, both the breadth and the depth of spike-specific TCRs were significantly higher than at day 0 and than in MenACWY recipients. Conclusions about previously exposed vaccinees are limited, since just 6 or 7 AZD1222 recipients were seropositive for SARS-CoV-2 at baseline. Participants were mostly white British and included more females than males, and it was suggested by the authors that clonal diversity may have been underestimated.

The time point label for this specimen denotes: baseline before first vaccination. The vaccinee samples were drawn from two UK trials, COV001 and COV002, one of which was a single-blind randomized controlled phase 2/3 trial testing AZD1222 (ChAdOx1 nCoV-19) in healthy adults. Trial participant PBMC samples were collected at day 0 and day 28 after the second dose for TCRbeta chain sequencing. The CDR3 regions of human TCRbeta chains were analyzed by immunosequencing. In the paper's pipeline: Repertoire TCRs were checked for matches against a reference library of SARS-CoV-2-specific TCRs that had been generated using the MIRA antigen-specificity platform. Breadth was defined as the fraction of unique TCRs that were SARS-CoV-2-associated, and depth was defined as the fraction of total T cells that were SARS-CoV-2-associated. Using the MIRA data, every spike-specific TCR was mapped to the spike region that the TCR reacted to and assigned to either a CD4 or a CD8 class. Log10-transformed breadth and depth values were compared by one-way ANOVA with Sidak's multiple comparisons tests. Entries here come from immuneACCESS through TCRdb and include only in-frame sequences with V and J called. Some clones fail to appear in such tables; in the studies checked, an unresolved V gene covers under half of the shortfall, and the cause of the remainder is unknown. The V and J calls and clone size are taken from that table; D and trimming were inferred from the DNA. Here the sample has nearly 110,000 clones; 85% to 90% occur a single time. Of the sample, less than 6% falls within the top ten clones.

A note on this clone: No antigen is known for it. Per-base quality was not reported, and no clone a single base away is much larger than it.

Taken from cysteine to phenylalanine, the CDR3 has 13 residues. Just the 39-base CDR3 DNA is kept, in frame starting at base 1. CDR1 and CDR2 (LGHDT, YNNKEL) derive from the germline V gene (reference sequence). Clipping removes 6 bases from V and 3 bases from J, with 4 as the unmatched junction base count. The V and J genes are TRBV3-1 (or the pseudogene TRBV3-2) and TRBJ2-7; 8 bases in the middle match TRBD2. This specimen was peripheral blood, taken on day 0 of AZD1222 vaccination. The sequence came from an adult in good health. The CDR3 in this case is CASRPGTSYEQYF. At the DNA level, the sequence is TGTGCCAGCAGACCCGGGACTAGCTACGAGCAGTACTTC.